The 6 T cell receptor beta chains below all came from one sample that was sequenced in a study of blood T cell repertoires in COVID-19. Generated by immunoSEQ multiplex PCR, the TCRdb table keeps only in-frame clones and is missing some. In the table there are 100,000 to 110,000 clones, around four fifths of which are singletons. Input material: peripheral blood. These receptors were collected from a man in his forties or fifties with active or convalescent COVID-19.

J is TRBJ2-1 and V is TRBV5-1; possible D gene TRBD2, 5 bases. The germline CDR1 and CDR2 sequences are SGHRS and YFSETQ. There are 15 residues in the CDR3. V was clipped by 5 bases and J by 2 bases, with 14 bases between them. The CDR3 protein is CASSSGEMTYNEQFF. The CDR3 bases are TGCGCCAGCAGTTCCGGGGAAATGACCTACAATGAGCAGTTCTTC. The whole variable domain, remainder taken from reference TRBV5-1 and TRBJ2-1, is KAGVTQTPRYLIKTRGQQVTLSCSPISGHRSVSWYQQTPGQGLQFLFEYFSETQRNKGNFPGRFSGRQFSNSRSEMNVSTLELGDSALYLCASSSGEMTYNEQFFGPGTRLTVL.

In this sample, this clone turned up once. The J gene is TRBJ2-3, the V gene TRBV24-1; 13 bases agree with TRBD2. The junction had 8 bases not matched to a gene; V was cut back by 3 bases and J by 0 bases. The germline CDR1 and CDR2 sequences are KGHDR and SFDVKD. The CDR3 contains 19 residues. The CDR3 sequence: CATSDPRTSGGLSTDTQYF. The CDR3 DNA sequence: TGTGCCACCAGTGATCCGAGGACTAGCGGGGGATTAAGCACAGATACGCAGTATTTT.

The chain carries TRBV30 and TRBJ1-5; 8 bases agree with TRBD1. The CDR3 covers 15 residues. Germline V gene lookup returns CDR1 GTSNPN and CDR2 SVGIG (reference sequence). After removal of 2 bases from V and 7 bases from J, the junction contained 10 bases not matched to a gene. The CDR3 nucleotides read TGTGCCTGGAGTTCCTCCGGACAGGGTACGCAGCCCCAGCATTTT. Protein product: CAWSSSGQGTQPQHF.

The chain joins TRBV11-2 to TRBJ2-7, with 8 bases identical to TRBD1. This CDR3 is 16 amino acids long. Trimming took 5 bases from V and 0 from J; bases not matched to a gene: 9. CDR1 and CDR2 (germline): SGHAT, FQNNGV. The CDR3 protein is CASSPKTGVGSYEQYF. Here the CDR3 DNA reads TGTGCCAGCAGCCCGAAGACAGGGGTCGGCTCCTACGAGCAGTACTTC.

This clone was counted between two and nine times. The V gene is TRBV27, the J gene TRBJ2-2, with D perhaps TRBD2 (6 bases). V lost 8 bases, J lost 0 bases, and 10 bases lay in between. The CDR3 is 14 amino acids. In germline, CDR1 is MNHEY, CDR2 SMNVEV (reference sequence). The CDR3 region has the DNA TGTGCCAGCGCGGGATTCGCGAACACCGGGGAGCTGTTTTTT. Translated: CASAGFANTGELFF.

The chain combines TRBV4-1 with TRBJ1-5, with TRBD1 matching 9 bases. CDR3 size: 16 residues. V was clipped by 0 bases and J by 4 bases; unmatched bases: 4. The germline V gene has CDR1 MGHRA and CDR2 YSYEKL. The CDR3 DNA follows: TGCGCCAGCAGCCAAGATTGGGACAGGGCGAATCAGCCCCAGCATTTT. It specifies CASSQDWDRANQPQHF.